This TCR beta chain was captured in a study of neurological immune-mediated disorders. TCRdb reanalysed the 5' RACE reads using MiXCR and keeps one entry per CDR3 protein. The sample contains around 69,000 distinct CDR3 sequences, about a tenth of which appear only once. The CDR3 has 14 amino acids. Germline V gene lookup returns CDR1 MDHEN and CDR2 SYDVKM. V was cut by 9 bases and J by 2 bases, with 17 bases left in between. The time point here: longitudinal time-point 1 (baseline). The sequenced material came from PBMCs. This clonotype was obtained from a man younger than 40 in good health. The chain joins TRBV28 to TRBJ2-7; perhaps TRBD2 as D (5 bases). The chain's CDR3 is CASVEDLAAYEQYF. The CDR3 DNA follows: TGTGCCAGTGTGGAGGACCTCGCGGCCTACGAGCAGTACTTC.